This T cell receptor (beta chain) emerged from a study of blood T cell repertoires in COVID-19 (dated by TCRdb to 2020 to 2021). A note on the overall study: Collaborator samples came from the United States, Italy and Spain and covered acute and convalescent phases of COVID-19. Samples came from the ongoing ImmuneRACE study (first 160 participants) plus 1,254 subjects from 6 global collaborators. Nearly every sample came with metadata listing a de-identified subject ID, COVID-19 status, age in years and sex. Subjects who had been exposed to COVID-19, were actively infected with it, or had recovered from it provided the deeply sampled blood TCRbeta repertoires that made up the dataset. The material from the prospective study consisted of cDNA or gDNA derived from T cells, B-cell-depleted T cells, or PBMCs. HLA class I and class II types, where available, came from metadata supplied by the sample provider rather than from assay-based typing. The repertoires were made available in a free public database intended to serve as a resource for research on the immune response to SARS-CoV-2. Results and caveats for the whole study, not just this receptor: How much clinical and demographic metadata was included differed by source and by participant, and the metadata was provided uncurated.

TCRbeta CDR3 regions were amplified from genomic DNA by means of the immunoSEQ Assay, a bias-controlled multiplex PCR. Under the source paper's analysis protocol: Nucleated cell counts per sample were estimated from amplification of reference gene primers within the assay. To quantify the absolute abundance of each unique TCRbeta CDR3 rearrangement, sequence reads were collapsed and filtered. Productive Simpson clonality was computed per sample as the square root of Simpson's diversity index over productive rearrangements. TCRdb holds this immuneACCESS table with in-frame rearrangements only. Some clones are missing; in checked studies, unresolved V genes explain under half, and the rest has no known cause. That table is the source of V, J and clone size, and D and trimming were worked out from the DNA. The sample records approximately 150,000 clones, about nine tenths of which are singletons. Roughly 4.5% of the sample goes to the ten largest clones.

The collaborating institutions used their own protocols to collect whole blood in K2EDTA tubes. For TCRbeta analysis, collaborators shipped samples as frozen whole blood, isolated PBMCs, or DNA extracted from either of those sample types. With respect to this clone: What this receptor recognizes is not known. No base-level quality is on record; no much larger clone is a single base apart.

The V end loses 7 bases and the J end loses 7 bases, and a stretch of 14 bases separates them. CDR1 and CDR2, per the germline V gene, are SNHLY and FYNNEI. Its CDR3 holds 13 amino acids, cysteine through phenylalanine. Left in the record is the CDR3 DNA by itself, 39 bases read in frame from the first base. The sequence joins TRBV2 to TRBJ1-5; TRBD1 is possibly the D segment (6 matching bases). This TCR derives from a woman aged 55-69 years with active or convalescent COVID-19. Material: peripheral blood. The nucleotide sequence is TGTGCCAGCATTTCCAGGGGCGGACAGCCCCAGCATTTT. This gives the protein CASISRGGQPQHF.